This TCR beta chain was captured in a study of CD8+CD57+ T cells in acquired aplastic anemia. Study at large: CD4+ and CD8+ cells, once sorted, gave DNA averaging about 3 ug. Broader study findings: Researchers report that about 29 CD8+ CDR3 sequences appeared in both patients and controls.

Genomic DNA, serving as template, underwent TCR beta VDJ and CDR3 profiling. A single record per CDR3 protein comes from TCRdb applying MiXCR to the reads. The table lists just over 200,000 distinct CDR3 sequences, 55% to 65% of them singletons. CDR3 length: 15 residues. Trimming took 4 bases from V and 7 from J; bases not matched to a gene: 8. Germline values: CDR1 SGHDT, CDR2 YYEEEE. Patients chosen for sequencing had shown CD8+CD57+ cell expansion by flow cytometry. Prior therapy had not been administered to any patient at the time of blood sampling. This clonotype came up many times. No antigen is known for it.

The sample was sorted CD4+, CD8+, or CD8+CD57+ T cells (not recorded which) from PBMCs. The TCR originated in a human donor with aplastic anemia. The chain uses TRBV5-6 and TRBJ1-2, with 12 bases matching TRBD1. The CDR3 region has the DNA TGTGCCAGCAGCCCAGGGACAGGGGGCTCGTTTGGCTACACCTTC. Amino acid sequence: CASSPGTGGSFGYTF.